The T cell receptor (delta chain) under discussion was sequenced for a study of gamma-delta chains in newborns, infants, children. Study in general: Microbial exposure reportedly drives polyclonal innate γδ T cell expansion after birth.

This clone was found a few times. TCRdb reanalysed the reads with CATT. Altogether 14,000 to 15,000 delta-chain clones are present, roughly 7% being singletons, with the ten largest covering 20% to 25%. From germline, CDR1 is GEAIGNYY and CDR2 EKD. V shed 3 bases, J shed 0 bases, and the junction held 9 bases outside the gene matches. The CDR3 sequence is 16 residues long. The sequence was collected from a child who was a newborn, infant or young child, either healthy, febrile or measles-vaccinated (not recorded which). The sample taken for sequencing was blood. The genes are TRDV2 and TRDJ1, with TRDD3 matching 7 bases. For the CDR3, the DNA is TGTGCCTGTGACCTACTGGGGATAGGGTACACCGATAAACTCATCTTT. It codes for CACDLLGIGYTDKLIF.